This TCR beta chain was profiled in a study of beta chain features in type 1 diabetes (dated by TCRdb to the late 2010s). Regarding the study in general: No differences in mean age, gender distribution, total cell number or subset yield were found between patients and healthy donors. Across all samples, some 100,000,000 sorted cells were examined, and cell number per subset correlated strongly with RNA yield. The study compared TCRB repertoires of sorted circulating CD4+ T cell subsets between recently diagnosed type 1 diabetes patients and matched healthy donors. Whereas all 30 or so donors provided naive and central memory subsets, regulatory and stem cell-like memory subsets were isolated from just 8 patients and about eight healthy donors.

Each donor gave one peripheral blood draw, approximately 110 mL on average, collected into heparinised tubes. Naive, central memory, regulatory and stem cell-like memory CD4+ T cells were sorted on a BD FACSAria II using a panel including CD45RO, CCR7, CD25, CD127, CD95 and CD27. All sorted populations exceeded 95% purity. PBMCs were isolated right away by Lymphoprep density gradient centrifugation and were stained directly, without culture. Samples were stained and sorted in pairs, with one healthy donor and one patient per experiment, so that batch effects were minimized. As encoded in the germline V gene (reference sequence), CDR1 is MNHEY while CDR2 is SMNVEV. Relative to germline, V is missing 7 bases and J is missing 5 bases, with 10 bases of the junction outside any gene match. From cysteine to phenylalanine, the CDR3 is 14 amino acids long. Here the CDR3 DNA is all that survives: 42 bases in frame from base 1.

What the authors observed across the whole study: PCR might favor shorter templates, but patient and control samples were amplified and corrected together, so any skew would affect both groups equally. Naive, central memory and regulatory TCRB repertoires appeared to be more similar among patients than among healthy donors. Because cDNA rather than genomic DNA was sequenced, highly expressing activated cells could have been over-represented, although no difference in activation and CD3 levels was found between groups. HLA sub-analyses involved small numbers of individuals, so any influence of HLA type on TCRB rearrangement remained unresolved. Fewer insertions and more nucleotide deletions at VDJ recombination sites were observed in patients with type 1 diabetes, implying thymic rearrangement abnormalities. A moderate but significant shortening of TCRB CDR3 length was observed in type 1 diabetes patients in all four CD4+ subsets.

This clone was observed a handful of times. Its specific antigen is unknown. No much larger clone exists at a distance of one base, and base qualities are not known. All of the isolated RNA was reverse transcribed with the High Capacity cDNA Reverse Transcription Kit, so expressed TCRB transcripts were sequenced. Naive, central memory and regulatory T cell samples underwent deep immunoSEQ sequencing, averaging about 3.57 million total reads per sample. Sorted cells were lysed in RLT buffer, and RNA was extracted using DNase-treated RNeasy Micro or Mini kits according to cell number. To prevent cross-contamination, each cell subset was processed individually, whereas patient and healthy donor samples were processed jointly. The immunoSEQ multiplex PCR was used to amplify TCRB sequences from cDNA, generating 87-bp fragments that spanned the CDR3 region. The amplicons were sequenced using the Illumina HiSeq platform. The paper's data handling went like this. PCR bias was computationally corrected using synthetic template baselines, reads within Hamming distance 2 were collapsed, and singletons that could not be merged were discarded. Reads were aligned to IMGT to assign V, D and J genes, CDR3 length, and insertions or deletions at six rearrangement sites. Clonotype counts were normalized to sorted cell number within each subset before computing true diversity and Gini coefficients with the tcR R package. Repertoire sharing was quantified using the overlap coefficient calculated on TCRB nucleotide sequences. Out-of-frame TCRB sequences from naive cells were analyzed as a proxy for the pre-selection repertoire. This is the immuneACCESS table as TCRdb keeps it, with only in-frame sequences that have V and J called. A part of the clones is gone; compared with another copy, unresolved V genes explain less than half, and the rest is unexplained. Clone size and the V and J calls come from that table; the DNA yielded D and trimming. This sample comprises 350,000 to 400,000 clones, more than 12% of them detected only once. About 0.018% of the sample goes to the ten largest clones.

The V and J genes are TRBV27 and TRBJ1-1, and 7 junction bases match TRBD1. The origin of this receptor is a woman aged 18-30 years in good health. The specimen sequenced was naive CD4+ T cells from blood. The meaning of the sample's cell subset or site label: true naive CD4+ T cells. Here is the DNA: TGTGCCAGCAAAGAAGACAGGGATGGTACTGAAGCTTTCTTT. This is translated as CASKEDRDGTEAFF.